These 30 T cell receptor beta chains were sequenced from one sample in a study of identical twins (dated by TCRdb to between 2015 and 2016). Preparation of the library involved 5' RACE. Sequencing instrument: Illumina HiSeq 2000. TCRdb redid the processing of the public reads, applying fastp at Q25 and MiXCR, and retained in-frame beta chains. Here each entry gathers all rows of one CDR3 protein and keeps the most common genes and DNA. The sample contains hundreds of thousands of distinct CDR3 sequences, around a sixth of them found a single time. The ten largest clonotypes hold around 13% of the sample. The sample was also reused in another study, on T cells expressing NK-cell markers.

The sequenced sample was PBMCs. The receptors were gathered from a woman between 18 and 30 years old in good health.

This clonotype was counted between two and nine times. The CDR3 nucleotides are TGTGCCAGCAGCTTAGGTGGCGGGAGCTATACGCAGTATTTT. Translation gives CASSLGGGSYTQYF. The V gene is TRBV7-8, the J gene TRBJ2-3; TRBD2 agrees at 7 bases. The CDR3 sequence is 14 residues long. Trimming removed 1 base from V and 7 bases from J; junction bases left unmatched: 5. Germline V lookup: CDR1 SGHVS, CDR2 FQNEAQ.

The rearrangement links TRBV11-2 to TRBJ2-3; no clear D gene. Germline V lookup: CDR1 SGHAT, CDR2 FQNNGV. This CDR3 is 15 amino acids long. Trimming took 5 bases from V and 4 from J, leaving 16 bases between them. The CDR3 sequence is CASSLSQLSADTQYF. The CDR3 coding sequence is TGTGCCAGCAGCCTCTCTCAACTGAGCGCAGATACGCAGTATTTT.

This clonotype was picked up a small number of times. This chain links TRBV7-2 with TRBJ1-1, with D unresolved. The germline CDR1 and CDR2 sequences are SGHTA and FQGNSA. Trimming took off 2 bases at V and 7 bases at J, with 11 bases between the two ends. This CDR3 has 13 residues. In nucleotides, the CDR3 is TGTGCCAGCAGCTTACAACAAAATGTTGAAGCTTTCTTT. Translated: CASSLQQNVEAFF.

The chain joins TRBV9 to TRBJ2-5; 9 bases match TRBD2. CDR1 SGDLS and CDR2 YYNGEE come from the germline V gene. Trimming took 1 base from V and 5 from J; bases not matched to a gene: 6. CDR3 length: 15 residues. This chain's CDR3 is CASSVMASGVETQYF. CDR3 nucleotides: TGTGCCAGCAGCGTAATGGCTAGCGGGGTGGAGACCCAGTACTTC.

The sample holds many counts of this clonotype. The chain has TRBV14 and TRBJ2-1, with D uncertain. The V and J ends lost 3 bases and 2 bases respectively, with 2 bases between them. The germline V gene has CDR1 SGHDN and CDR2 FVKESK. The CDR3 runs to 12 residues. The CDR3 loop reads CASSQAYNEQFF. The CDR3 DNA reads as TGTGCCAGCAGCCAGGCCTACAATGAGCAGTTCTTC. Full variable domain (missing parts from reference TRBV14 and TRBJ2-1): EAGVTQFPSHSVIEKGQTVTLRCDPISGHDNLYWYRRVMGKEIKFLLHFVKESKQDESGMPNNRFLAERTGGTYSTLKVQPAELEDSGVYFCASSQAYNEQFFGPGTRLTVL.

The genes are TRBV20-1 and TRBJ1-2; 11 bases fit TRBD1. V gave up 6 bases and J gave up 8 bases; unmatched junction bases: 8. CDR3 size: 13 residues. The V gene's germline CDR1 is DFQATT and CDR2 SNEGSKA (reference sequence). The CDR3, as DNA: TGCAGTGCACGGGACAGGGGGTTGTTAGGCTACACCTTC. Translation gives CSARDRGLLGYTF.

This clonotype was recorded many times. The chain couples TRBV7-9 to TRBJ2-3; D gene uncertain. In germline, CDR1 is SEHNR, CDR2 FQNEAQ (reference sequence). Trimming removed 3 bases from V and 4 bases from J, with 5 bases in between. The CDR3 is made up of 12 amino acids. This CDR3 reads CASSFISDTQYF. The CDR3 DNA sequence: TGTGCCAGCAGCTTTATCTCAGATACGCAGTATTTT.

The V call is TRBV5-1, the J call TRBJ1-2; D possibly corresponds to TRBD1 (6 bases). This CDR3 has 15 residues. The ends were cut back, 4 bases at V and 4 bases at J, with 17 bases in the middle. Germline values: CDR1 SGHRS, CDR2 YFSETQ. The CDR3 region is CASSPIRGGSYGYTF. The CDR3 bases are TGCGCCAGCAGCCCGATCAGGGGCGGTTCCTATGGCTACACCTTC.

Only a few counts were recorded for this clonotype. The rearrangement links TRBV5-1 to TRBJ2-2; D is undetermined. The germline V gene has CDR1 SGHRS and CDR2 YFSETQ. Trimming took off 4 bases at V and 3 bases at J, with 13 bases between the two ends. CDR3 length: 15 residues. CDR3 sequence (DNA): TGCGCCAGCAGCACTAACGACGGACACACCGGGGAGCTGTTTTTT. This codes for CASSTNDGHTGELFF.

This clonotype was counted only a few times. The chain links TRBV29-1 to TRBJ2-3; D possibly uses TRBD1 or TRBD2 (5 bases each). The germline gives CDR1 SQVTM, CDR2 ANQGSEA. The CDR3 has 14 residues. V was pared by 8 bases and J by 2 bases, with 17 bases between. DNA for the CDR3: TGCAGCCCCCTGAGGGCGGACATCACAGATACGCAGTATTTT. Amino acids: CSPLRADITDTQYF.

CDR3 in amino acids: CAQFLLGDDSYEQYF. The CDR3 nucleotides read TGTGCCCAGTTTCTCCTGGGGGACGACTCCTACGAGCAGTACTTC. The rearrangement links TRBV27 to TRBJ2-7, with D perhaps being TRBD1 or TRBD2 (5 bases each). The V end was cut by 11 bases, the J end by 0 bases, with 20 bases between. CDR3 length: 15 residues. Germline V lookup: CDR1 MNHEY, CDR2 SMNVEV (reference sequence).

This clonotype has a handful of counts. The chain links TRBV20-1 to TRBJ2-5; 12 positions match TRBD2. Germline CDR1 is DFQATT and CDR2 is SNEGSKA (reference sequence). V trimming: 7 bases; J trimming: 1 base; junction bases outside the gene matches: 7. The CDR3 contains 15 residues. This CDR3 is CSVPGLAGFQETQYF. DNA of the CDR3: TGCAGTGTTCCCGGACTAGCGGGGTTCCAAGAGACCCAGTACTTC.

This clonotype was found a few times. The rearrangement links TRBV5-1 to TRBJ2-2, with unresolved D. The CDR3 is 14 amino acids. Germline V gives CDR1 SGHRS, CDR2 YFSETQ. Between the trimmed V and J ends, which lost 0 bases and 5 bases, there was a span of 8 bases. DNA of the CDR3: TGCGCCAGCAGCTTGGTCGGACCTACCGGGGAGCTGTTTTTT. Its translation: CASSLVGPTGELFF. Complete variable domain (other parts from reference TRBV5-1 and TRBJ2-2): KAGVTQTPRYLIKTRGQQVTLSCSPISGHRSVSWYQQTPGQGLQFLFEYFSETQRNKGNFPGRFSGRQFSNSRSEMNVSTLELGDSALYLCASSLVGPTGELFFGEGSRLTVL.

The DNA for the CDR3 is TGCAGTGCGACCGACAGGGTCCGGGGCGAGCAGTACTTC. As protein: CSATDRVRGEQYF. The chain couples TRBV20-1 to TRBJ2-7; 7 bases map to TRBD1. With 6 bases clipped from V and 6 bases from J, the junction kept 11 bases outside the gene matches. Germline V gene lookup returns CDR1 DFQATT and CDR2 SNEGSKA (reference sequence). The CDR3 is made up of 13 amino acids.

This clonotype came up a few times. CDR3 protein: CASSPVAGTGTLLEQYF. The CDR3 coding sequence is TGTGCCAGCTCACCAGTAGCCGGGACCGGTACCCTACTCGAGCAGTACTTC. The chain combines TRBV18 with TRBJ2-7; TRBD1 or TRBD2 may be the D gene (5 bases each). From germline, CDR1 is KGHSH and CDR2 LQKENI. V was shortened by 2 bases and J by 6 bases, with 23 bases between the two germline ends. The CDR3 consists of 17 residues.

The gene calls are TRBV4-3 and TRBJ1-5, with 8 bases that match TRBD1. V was pared by 5 bases and J by 5 bases, with 5 bases of the junction left unmatched. This CDR3 contains 14 residues. Germline CDR1 is LGHNA and CDR2 is YSLEER. The CDR3, as DNA: TGCGCCAGCAGCTTGGACAGGGTCGATCAGCCCCAGCATTTT. Residues: CASSLDRVDQPQHF.

This clonotype was counted at least ten times. CDR3 protein: CSARDRADTQYF. In DNA form, the CDR3 reads TGCAGTGCTAGAGACAGGGCAGATACGCAGTATTTT. This chain uses TRBV20-1 with TRBJ2-3; tentatively, D is TRBD1 (5 bases). CDR3 length: 12 residues. Germline-derived CDR1 and CDR2 are DFQATT and SNEGSKA (reference sequence). The ends were cut back, 0 bases at V and 4 bases at J, with 5 bases in the middle.

In this sample, this clonotype turned up a few times. The chain links TRBV12-3 or TRBV12-4 to TRBJ1-2, with D unresolved. V lost 3 bases and J lost 2, with 7 bases in between. The CDR3 is made up of 13 amino acids. CDR3 amino acids: CASSFEYNYGYTF. The CDR3 region has the DNA TGTGCCAGCAGTTTTGAGTACAACTATGGCTACACCTTC.

This chain links TRBV7-2 with TRBJ2-1; 12 bases fit TRBD2. V was pared by 3 bases and J by 7 bases, with 4 bases of the junction left unmatched. Germline CDR1 and CDR2: SGHTA and FQGNSA. This CDR3 has 15 residues. CDR3 coding DNA: TGTGCCAGCAGCTTCCTTGGGACTAGCGGGAATGAGCAGTTCTTC. Translating gives CASSFLGTSGNEQFF.

The chain combines TRBV7-2 with TRBJ2-3; 8 bases map to TRBD2. The J segment lost 13 bases and the V segment lost 2 bases, leaving 5 bases of the junction unmatched. Germline V lookup: CDR1 SGHTA, CDR2 FQGNSA. This CDR3 has 12 residues. CDR3 sequence (DNA): TGTGCCAGCAGCTTAAAAGCGGGAGTCAAGTATTTT. Protein: CASSLKAGVKYF.

The chain combines TRBV10-3 with TRBJ2-7, with 7 bases lining up with TRBD2. CDR3 size: 14 residues. The V gene's germline CDR1 is ENHRY and CDR2 SYGVKD. Germline trimming cut 10 bases from V and 5 bases from J; bases unmatched to any gene: 14. CDR3 coding DNA: TGTGCCACTTCCCTGGGGGGGGACTCAAACGAGCAGTACTTC. Translating gives CATSLGGDSNEQYF.

The chain links TRBV25-1 to TRBJ2-7; D is perhaps TRBD1 or TRBD2 (5 bases each). Between the trimmed V and J ends, which lost 2 bases and 5 bases, there was a span of 19 bases. Germline V CDR1 and CDR2: MGHDK, SYGVNS. This CDR3 region has 16 residues. In DNA form, the CDR3 reads TGTGCCAGCAGTGAAGGATCGGGGCTAGAGATGAACGAGCAGTACTTC. Translation gives CASSEGSGLEMNEQYF.

This clonotype turned up a few times. The chain uses TRBV12-3 or TRBV12-4 and TRBJ2-1; D remains ambiguous. The CDR3 sequence is 14 residues long. With 6 bases removed from V and 10 bases from J, the gap between germline ends came to 19 bases. CDR3 sequence (DNA): TGTGCCAGCAGCTCGGCTTTAGAGGTATGGGAGCAGTTCTTC. Its translation is CASSSALEVWEQFF.

This clonotype was seen only a few times. The chain carries TRBV20-1 and TRBJ2-1; D is possibly TRBD2 (6 bases). V was clipped by 5 bases and J by 1 base, with 18 bases between them. CDR1 and CDR2 (germline): DFQATT, SNEGSKA (reference sequence). This CDR3 is built from 16 residues. CDR3 nucleotides: TGCAGTGCTTTTTATCGGGGGTCCGGGTCCTACAATGAGCAGTTCTTC. Translating it yields CSAFYRGSGSYNEQFF.

This chain links TRBV27 with TRBJ2-3; 8 bases match TRBD2. This CDR3 has 15 amino acids. V dropped 7 bases and J dropped 4; count of bases not matched to a gene: 10. The germline CDR1 and CDR2 sequences are MNHEY and SMNVEV (reference sequence). The CDR3 region has the DNA TGTGCCAGCAATGCATTAGCGGGGCTCCCAGATACGCAGTATTTT. This sequence encodes CASNALAGLPDTQYF.

The chain combines TRBV3-1 with TRBJ2-7; 12 bases are shared with TRBD2. CDR1 LGHDT and CDR2 YNNKEL come from the germline V gene (reference sequence). The CDR3 sequence is 15 residues long. The trim removed 5 bases at V and 6 bases at J, leaving 8 bases unmatched. The CDR3 loop reads CASSARLAGESEQYF. The DNA for the CDR3 is TGTGCCAGCAGCGCCCGACTAGCGGGAGAATCCGAGCAGTACTTC.

The chain is built from TRBV7-9 and TRBJ2-5; D is ambiguous. Per the germline V gene, CDR1 is SEHNR and CDR2 is FQNEAQ (reference sequence). V lost 5 bases and J 5 bases, leaving 18 bases between the germline ends. This CDR3 region has 15 residues. CDR3: CASSPRVPGQETQYF. In DNA form, the CDR3 reads TGTGCCAGCAGCCCTCGGGTCCCGGGCCAGGAGACCCAGTACTTC. Full variable domain (outside the CDR3, taken from reference TRBV7-9 and TRBJ2-5): DTGVSQNPRHKITKRGQNVTFRCDPISEHNRLYWYRQTLGQGPEFLTYFQNEAQLEKSRLLSDRFSAERPKGSFSTLEIQRTEQGDSAMYLCASSPRVPGQETQYFGPGTRLLVL.

In this sample, this clonotype turned up a few times. The rearrangement uses TRBV5-1 and TRBJ1-1; D perhaps matches TRBD1 (5 bases). The germline V and J ends were trimmed by 2 bases and 0 bases, with 11 bases remaining between them. The length of the CDR3 is 15 residues. Germline CDR1 SGHRS, CDR2 YFSETQ. Here the CDR3 reads CASSLGALVNTEAFF. Here the CDR3 DNA reads TGCGCCAGCAGCTTAGGGGCCCTAGTGAACACTGAAGCTTTCTTT.

Here the CDR3 DNA reads TGTGCCAGCAGCCAAGATCCCGGGGGCCATGGCTACACCTTC. Its protein is CASSQDPGGHGYTF. This chain links TRBV3-1 with TRBJ1-2; TRBD1 is a possible D gene (6 bases). Germline assignment: CDR1 LGHDT and CDR2 YNNKEL (reference sequence). This CDR3 is 14 amino acids long. Deletions cut 0 bases from V and 6 bases from J, with 11 bases between.

CDR3 sequence reads: CASSQDRGKVYNEQFF. The CDR3 region has the DNA TGCGCCAGCAGCCAAGATCGCGGGAAAGTCTACAATGAGCAGTTCTTC. V is TRBV4-3 and J is TRBJ2-1, with D possibly being TRBD2 (6 bases). The V end lost 0 bases, the J end lost 3 bases, and 12 bases lay between the germline ends. CDR3 length: 16 amino acids. From germline, CDR1 is LGHNA and CDR2 YSLEER.